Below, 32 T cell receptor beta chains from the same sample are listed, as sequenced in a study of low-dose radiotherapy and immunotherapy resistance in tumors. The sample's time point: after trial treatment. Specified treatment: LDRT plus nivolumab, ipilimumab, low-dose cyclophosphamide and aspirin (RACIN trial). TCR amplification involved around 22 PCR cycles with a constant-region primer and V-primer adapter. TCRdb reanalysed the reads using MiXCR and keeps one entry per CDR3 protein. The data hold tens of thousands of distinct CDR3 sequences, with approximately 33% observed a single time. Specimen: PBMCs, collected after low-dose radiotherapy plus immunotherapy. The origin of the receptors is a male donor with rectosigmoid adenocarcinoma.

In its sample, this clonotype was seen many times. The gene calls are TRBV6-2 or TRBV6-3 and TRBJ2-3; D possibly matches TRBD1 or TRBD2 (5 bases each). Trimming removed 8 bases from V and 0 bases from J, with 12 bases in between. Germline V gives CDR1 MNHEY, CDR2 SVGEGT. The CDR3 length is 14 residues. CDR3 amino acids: CASGTRDSTDTQYF. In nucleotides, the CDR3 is TGTGCCAGCGGGACGAGGGATAGCACAGATACGCAGTATTTT.

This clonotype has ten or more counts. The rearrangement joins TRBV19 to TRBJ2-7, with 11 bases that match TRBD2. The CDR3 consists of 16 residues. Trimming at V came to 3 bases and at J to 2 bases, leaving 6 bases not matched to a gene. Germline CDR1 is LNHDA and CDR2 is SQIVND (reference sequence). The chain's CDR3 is CASSMIYSGGAYEQYF. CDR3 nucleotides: TGTGCCAGTAGTATGATCTATAGCGGGGGGGCCTACGAGCAGTACTTC.

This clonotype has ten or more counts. The CDR3 region has the DNA TGTGCCAGCAGCTTAGGGAGGGTTCGGAATAATTCACCCCTCCACTTT. Amino acids: CASSLGRVRNNSPLHF. This sequence joins TRBV7-2 and TRBJ1-6; no definite D call. Germline CDR1 SGHTA, CDR2 FQGNSA. This CDR3 is built from 16 residues. V dropped 1 base and J dropped 5 bases, with 12 bases sitting between them.

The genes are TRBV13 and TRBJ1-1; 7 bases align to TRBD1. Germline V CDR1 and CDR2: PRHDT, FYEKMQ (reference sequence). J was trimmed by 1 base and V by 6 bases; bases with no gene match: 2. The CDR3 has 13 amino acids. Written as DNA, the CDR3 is TGTGCCAGCAGGAGGGACAGGAACACTGAAGCTTTCTTT. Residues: CASRRDRNTEAFF. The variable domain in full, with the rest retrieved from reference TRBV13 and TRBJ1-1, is AAGVIQSPRHLIKEKRETATLKCYPIPRHDTVYWYQQGPGQDPQFLISFYEKMQSDKGSIPDRFSAQQFSDYHSELNMSSLELGDSALYFCASRRDRNTEAFFGQGTRLTVV.

The CDR3 loop is CASSLSDSGTDTQYF. CDR3 nucleotide sequence: TGTGCCAGCAGCTTGAGCGACAGCGGGACAGATACGCAGTATTTT. This chain uses TRBV7-8 with TRBJ2-3; D perhaps matches TRBD2 (6 bases). Trimming removed 3 bases from V and 3 bases from J, with 13 bases in between. CDR3 length: 15 residues. The germline CDR1 and CDR2 sequences are SGHVS and FQNEAQ. The full variable domain, rest sourced from reference TRBV7-8 and TRBJ2-3, is GAGVSQSPRYKVAKRGQDVALRCDPISGHVSLFWYQQALGQGPEFLTYFQNEAQLDKSGLPSDRFFAERPEGSVSTLKIQRTQQEDSAVYLCASSLSDSGTDTQYFGPGTRLTVL.

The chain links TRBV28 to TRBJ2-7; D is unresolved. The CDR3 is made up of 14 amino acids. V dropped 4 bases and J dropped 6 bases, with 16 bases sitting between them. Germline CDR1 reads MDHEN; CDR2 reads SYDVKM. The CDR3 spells CASSSGGLVFEQYF. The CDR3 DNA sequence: TGTGCCAGCAGTTCAGGTGGCCTGGTCTTCGAGCAGTACTTC.

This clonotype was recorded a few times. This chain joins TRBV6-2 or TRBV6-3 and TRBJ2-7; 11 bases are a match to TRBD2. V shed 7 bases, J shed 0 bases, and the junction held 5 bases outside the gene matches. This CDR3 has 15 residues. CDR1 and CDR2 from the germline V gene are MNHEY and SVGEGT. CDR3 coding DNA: TGTGCCAGCAATGTAGCGGGAGGGAGCTCCTACGAGCAGTACTTC. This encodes CASNVAGGSSYEQYF.

The CDR3 here is CASSVVAGGVNEQFF. In DNA, the CDR3 is TGTGCCAGCAGCGTAGTTGCGGGAGGGGTCAATGAGCAGTTCTTC. This chain links TRBV9 with TRBJ2-1; 9 bases are shared with TRBD2. The CDR3 has 15 residues. Per germline, CDR1 SGDLS and CDR2 YYNGEE. The trim removed 0 bases at V and 6 bases at J, leaving 4 bases unmatched.

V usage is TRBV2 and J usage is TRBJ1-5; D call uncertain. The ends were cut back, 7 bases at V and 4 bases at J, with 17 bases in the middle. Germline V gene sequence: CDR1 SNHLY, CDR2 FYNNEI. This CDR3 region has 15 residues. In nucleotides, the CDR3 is TGTGCCAGCACGTTTATGGGCAGCACAAATCAGCCCCAGCATTTT. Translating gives CASTFMGSTNQPQHF.

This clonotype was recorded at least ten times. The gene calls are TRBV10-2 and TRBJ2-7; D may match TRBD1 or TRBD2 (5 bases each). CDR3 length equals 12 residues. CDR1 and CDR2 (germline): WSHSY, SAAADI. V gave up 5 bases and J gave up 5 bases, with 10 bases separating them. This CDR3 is CASSLGDHEQYF. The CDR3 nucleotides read TGCGCCAGCAGTCTCGGGGACCACGAGCAGTACTTC.

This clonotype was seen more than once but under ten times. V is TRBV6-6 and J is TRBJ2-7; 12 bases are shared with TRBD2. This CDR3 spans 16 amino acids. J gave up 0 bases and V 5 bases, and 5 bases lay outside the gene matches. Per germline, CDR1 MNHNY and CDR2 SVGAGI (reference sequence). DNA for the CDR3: TGTGCCAGCAGTACCACGACTAGCGGGAGCTCCTACGAGCAGTACTTC. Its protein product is CASSTTTSGSSYEQYF.

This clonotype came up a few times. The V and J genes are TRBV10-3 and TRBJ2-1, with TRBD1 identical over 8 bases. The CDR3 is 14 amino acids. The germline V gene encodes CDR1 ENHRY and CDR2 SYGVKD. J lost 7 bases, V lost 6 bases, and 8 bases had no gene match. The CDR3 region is CAIRLTGGRNEQFF. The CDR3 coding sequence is TGTGCCATCAGGCTCACAGGGGGGAGGAATGAGCAGTTCTTC.

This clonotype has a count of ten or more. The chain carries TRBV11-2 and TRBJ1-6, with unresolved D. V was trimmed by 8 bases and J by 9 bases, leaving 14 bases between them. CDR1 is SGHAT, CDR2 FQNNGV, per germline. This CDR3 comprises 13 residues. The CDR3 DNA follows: TGTGCCAGCCAAAACACCCCGGGTTCACCCCTCCACTTT. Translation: CASQNTPGSPLHF.

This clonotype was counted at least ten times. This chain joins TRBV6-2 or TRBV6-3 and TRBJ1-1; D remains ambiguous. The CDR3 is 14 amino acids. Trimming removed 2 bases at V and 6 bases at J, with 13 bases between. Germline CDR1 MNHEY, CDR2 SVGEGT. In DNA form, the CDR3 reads TGTGCCAGCAGTTACGCGGGGTTAAGCTCTGAAGCTTTCTTT. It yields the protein CASSYAGLSSEAFF.

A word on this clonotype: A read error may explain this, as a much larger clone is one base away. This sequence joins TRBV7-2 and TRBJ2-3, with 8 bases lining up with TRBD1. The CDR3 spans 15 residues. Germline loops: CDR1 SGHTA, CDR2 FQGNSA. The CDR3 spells CASSRSTGVTDTRYF. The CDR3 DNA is TGTGCCAGCAGCAGATCGACAGGGGTAACAGATACGCGGTATTTT.

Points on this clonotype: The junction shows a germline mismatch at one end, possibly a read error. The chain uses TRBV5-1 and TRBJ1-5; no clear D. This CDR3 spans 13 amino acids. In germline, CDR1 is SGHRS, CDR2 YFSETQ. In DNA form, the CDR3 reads TGCGCCTGCAGCTGGGAGGTCAATCAGCCCCAGCATTTT. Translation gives CACSWEVNQPQHF.

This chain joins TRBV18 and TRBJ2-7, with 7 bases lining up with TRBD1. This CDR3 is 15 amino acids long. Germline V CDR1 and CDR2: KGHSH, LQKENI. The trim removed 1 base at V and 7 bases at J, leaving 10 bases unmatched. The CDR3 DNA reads TGTGCCAGCTCACCACGACAGGGAGCTGGGGGAGAGCAGTACTTC. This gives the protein CASSPRQGAGGEQYF. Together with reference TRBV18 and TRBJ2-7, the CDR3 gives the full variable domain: NAGVMQNPRHLVRRRGQEARLRCSPMKGHSHVYWYRQLPEEGLKFMVYLQKENIIDESGMPKERFSAEFPKEGPSILRIQQVVRGDSAAYFCASSPRQGAGGEQYFGPGTRLTVT.

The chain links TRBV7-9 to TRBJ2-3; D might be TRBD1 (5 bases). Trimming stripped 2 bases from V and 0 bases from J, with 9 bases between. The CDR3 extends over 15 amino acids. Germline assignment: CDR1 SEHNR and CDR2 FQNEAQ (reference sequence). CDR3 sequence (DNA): TGTGCCAGCAGCTTATATGGGGCTAGCACAGATACGCAGTATTTT. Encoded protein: CASSLYGASTDTQYF.

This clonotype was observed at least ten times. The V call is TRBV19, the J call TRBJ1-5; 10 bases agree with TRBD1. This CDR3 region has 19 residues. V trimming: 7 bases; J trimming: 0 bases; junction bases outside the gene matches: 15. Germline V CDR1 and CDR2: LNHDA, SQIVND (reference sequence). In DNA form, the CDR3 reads TGTGCCAGTACCTGGCGGGGACAGGGGCGTTCTTATAGCAATCAGCCCCAGCATTTT. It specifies CASTWRGQGRSYSNQPQHF.

The CDR3 here is CASTRLGNPYEQYF. CDR3 nucleotides: TGTGCCAGCACCCGGCTGGGGAATCCCTACGAGCAGTACTTC. The rearrangement links TRBV28 to TRBJ2-7, with D unclear. V gave up 7 bases and J gave up 2 bases, with 15 bases separating them. Germline V gives CDR1 MDHEN, CDR2 SYDVKM. This CDR3 spans 14 amino acids. Looking up the rest from reference TRBV28 and TRBJ2-7 gives the full variable domain: DVKVTQSSRYLVKRTGEKVFLECVQDMDHENMFWYRQDPGLGLRLIYFSYDVKMKEKGDIPEGYSVSREKKERFSLILESASTNQTSMYLCASTRLGNPYEQYFGPGTRLTVT.

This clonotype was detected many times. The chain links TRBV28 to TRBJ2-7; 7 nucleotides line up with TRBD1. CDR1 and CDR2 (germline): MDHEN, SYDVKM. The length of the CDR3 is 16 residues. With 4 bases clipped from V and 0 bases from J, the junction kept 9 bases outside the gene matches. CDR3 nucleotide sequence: TGTGCCAGCAGTTGGATAACAGGGGACGACTCCTACGAGCAGTACTTC. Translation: CASSWITGDDSYEQYF. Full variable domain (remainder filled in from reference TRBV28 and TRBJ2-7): DVKVTQSSRYLVKRTGEKVFLECVQDMDHENMFWYRQDPGLGLRLIYFSYDVKMKEKGDIPEGYSVSREKKERFSLILESASTNQTSMYLCASSWITGDDSYEQYFGPGTRLTVT.

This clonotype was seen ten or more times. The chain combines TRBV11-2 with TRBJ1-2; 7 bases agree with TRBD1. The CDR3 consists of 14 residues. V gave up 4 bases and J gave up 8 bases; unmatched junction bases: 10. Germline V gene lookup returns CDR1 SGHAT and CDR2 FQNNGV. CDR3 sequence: CASSSTDRASGYTF. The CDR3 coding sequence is TGTGCCAGCAGCTCCACAGACAGGGCCTCGGGCTACACCTTC.

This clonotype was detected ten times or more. The CDR3 reads CASSPGTGNYGYTF. The CDR3 coding sequence is TGTGCCAGCAGTCCCGGGACAGGAAACTATGGCTACACCTTC. The chain carries TRBV28 and TRBJ1-2; TRBD1 aligns across 8 bases. Germline V gene data show CDR1 as MDHEN and CDR2 as SYDVKM. With V trimmed by 5 bases and J by 2 bases, 4 bases remained unmatched. This CDR3 spans 14 amino acids.

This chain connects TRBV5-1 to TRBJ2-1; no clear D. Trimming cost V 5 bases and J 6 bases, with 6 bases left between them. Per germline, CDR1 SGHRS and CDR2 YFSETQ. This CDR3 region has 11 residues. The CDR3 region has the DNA TGCGCCAGCAGTCGGACCAATGAGCAGTTCTTC. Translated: CASSRTNEQFF. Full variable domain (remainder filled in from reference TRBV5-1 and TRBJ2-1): KAGVTQTPRYLIKTRGQQVTLSCSPISGHRSVSWYQQTPGQGLQFLFEYFSETQRNKGNFPGRFSGRQFSNSRSEMNVSTLELGDSALYLCASSRTNEQFFGPGTRLTVL.

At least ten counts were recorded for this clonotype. The CDR3 region has the DNA TGTGCCAGCAGCGACGGACAGGGAGCGAACTACGAGCAGTACTTC. It specifies CASSDGQGANYEQYF. The V gene is TRBV7-6, the J gene TRBJ2-7; 8 nucleotides match TRBD1. This CDR3 has 15 residues. Germline V lookup: CDR1 SGHVS, CDR2 FNYEAQ. V shed 5 bases, J shed 3 bases, and the junction held 9 bases outside the gene matches.

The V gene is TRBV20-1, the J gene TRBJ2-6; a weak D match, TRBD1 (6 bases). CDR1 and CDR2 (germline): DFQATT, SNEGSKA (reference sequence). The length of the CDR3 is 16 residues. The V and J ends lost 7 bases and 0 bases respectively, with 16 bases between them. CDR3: CSVPTGPYSGANVLTF. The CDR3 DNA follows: TGCAGTGTCCCGACAGGTCCATACTCTGGGGCCAACGTCCTGACTTTC.

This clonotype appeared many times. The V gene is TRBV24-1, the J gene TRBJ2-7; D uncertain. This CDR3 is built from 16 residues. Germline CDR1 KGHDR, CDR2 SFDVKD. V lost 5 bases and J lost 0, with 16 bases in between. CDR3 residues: CATSGSGQRSSYEQYF. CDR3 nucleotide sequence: TGTGCCACCAGTGGCTCCGGGCAGCGAAGCTCCTACGAGCAGTACTTC.

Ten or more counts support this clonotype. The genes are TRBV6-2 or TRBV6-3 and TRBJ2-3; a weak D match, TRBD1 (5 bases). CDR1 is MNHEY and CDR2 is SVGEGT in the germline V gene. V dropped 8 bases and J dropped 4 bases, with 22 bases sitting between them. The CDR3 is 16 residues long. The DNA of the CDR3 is TGTGCCAGCGGAGACCGGGCAAGGGGAATGGCAGATACGCAGTATTTT. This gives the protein CASGDRARGMADTQYF.

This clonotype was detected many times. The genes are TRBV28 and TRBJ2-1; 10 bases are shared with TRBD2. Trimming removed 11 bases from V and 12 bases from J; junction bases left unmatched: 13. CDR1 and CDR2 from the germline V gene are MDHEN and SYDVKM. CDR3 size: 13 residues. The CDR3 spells CAGSGRQSGGQFF. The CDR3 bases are TGTGCCGGTAGCGGGAGGCAGTCAGGGGGGCAGTTCTTC.

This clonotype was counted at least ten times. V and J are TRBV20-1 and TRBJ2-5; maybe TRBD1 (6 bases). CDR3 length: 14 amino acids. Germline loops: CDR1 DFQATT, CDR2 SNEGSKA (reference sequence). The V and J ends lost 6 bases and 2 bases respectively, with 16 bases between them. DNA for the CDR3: TGCAGTGCCCTCCCCGGGACACTTCAAGAGACCCAGTACTTC. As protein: CSALPGTLQETQYF.

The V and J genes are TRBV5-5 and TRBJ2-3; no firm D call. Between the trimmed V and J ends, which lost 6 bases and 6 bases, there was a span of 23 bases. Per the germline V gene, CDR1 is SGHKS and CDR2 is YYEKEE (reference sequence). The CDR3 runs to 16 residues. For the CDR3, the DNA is TGTGCCAGCACCCTAAGCTTCCGGCGGACCGCGGATACGCAGTATTTT. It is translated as CASTLSFRRTADTQYF.

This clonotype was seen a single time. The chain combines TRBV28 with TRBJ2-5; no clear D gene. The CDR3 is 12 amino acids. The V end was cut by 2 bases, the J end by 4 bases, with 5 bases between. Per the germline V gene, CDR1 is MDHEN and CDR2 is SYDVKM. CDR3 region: CASSLPRETQYF. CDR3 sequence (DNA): TGTGCCAGCAGTTTACCCAGAGAGACCCAGTACTTC.